This paragraph covers one T cell receptor beta chain sequence. The same CDR3 arises from other DNA sequences in this sample as well. The sample is drawn from a study of CD8+ T cells in alopecia areata. Reverse transcription of extracted RNA yielded cDNA, which provided the sequencing template. Sequenced by immunoSEQ multiplex PCR; TCRdb stores in-frame clones only, minus some. The top ten hold over 9.5% of the sample, which has about 180,000 clones, roughly 70% seen once. Germline V lookup: CDR1 SNHLY, CDR2 FYNNEI. With 9 bases removed from V and 0 bases from J, the gap between germline ends came to 1 base. The CDR3 has 10 residues. In alopecia areata patients, both lesional scalp punch biopsies and peripheral blood were collected.

Sample: CD8+ T cells sorted from blood, taken at week 0. The clonotype was recovered from a human donor with alopecia areata. The V and J genes are TRBV2 and TRBJ2-3; D is uncertain. CDR3 coding DNA: TGTGCCAGAAGCACAGATACGCAGTATTTT. Its protein is CARSTDTQYF.